These T cell receptor beta chains were read from a single sample in a study of shared clonotypes between healthy human individuals. This table comes from immunoSEQ multiplex PCR, and its TCRdb copy is limited to in-frame clones, with some not included. The table shows roughly 810,000 clones, with 95% to 97% occurring only once. Sequencing was done on a sample of naive CD8+ T cells sorted from blood. These receptors all come from a man aged 30 to 39 in good health. Both conserved end residues are part of each CDR3. D genes are given only for firm matches. Expanded clones are given a class, and other clones once, few, many or no size at all.

TRBJ2-7 TRBV30 NA NA CAWREDRLGGEQYF TGTGCCTGGAGGGAGGACAGGCTCGGGGGCGAGCAGTACTTC
TRBJ2-7 TRBV15 few NA CATSRGVPAYEQYF TGTGCCACCAGCAGGGGGGTCCCTGCCTACGAGCAGTACTTC
TRBJ2-7 TRBV6-6 NA NA CASSPSPRGYEQYF TGTGCCAGCAGTCCCAGTCCAAGGGGCTACGAGCAGTACTTC
TRBJ2-7 TRBV27 NA NA CASSWGEGREQYF TGTGCCAGCAGTTGGGGAGAAGGCCGCGAGCAGTACTTC
TRBJ2-7 TRBV11-2 few NA CASSFSSYEQYF TGTGCCAGCAGCTTCAGCTCCTACGAGCAGTACTTC
TRBJ1-1 TRBV30 once NA CAWENRRGRLEAFF TGTGCCTGGGAAAACCGGCGGGGTAGACTTGAAGCTTTCTTT
TRBJ1-2 TRBV6-5 NA NA CASSPGQSLGYTF TGTGCCAGCAGCCCTGGACAGAGTCTGGGCTACACCTTC
TRBJ2-2 TRBV29-1 NA TRBD1 CSVTSGTAYTGELFF TGCAGCGTTACTTCCGGGACAGCATACACCGGGGAGCTGTTTTTT
TRBJ1-2 TRBV7-9 NA NA CASGIQVDNGYTF TGTGCCAGCGGAATACAGGTTGACAATGGCTACACCTTC
TRBJ2-3 TRBV15 NA TRBD2 CATSRETSARDTQYF TGTGCCACCAGCAGAGAAACTAGCGCGAGAGATACGCAGTATTTT
TRBJ2-7 TRBV6-6 NA NA CASSYFEGSYEQYF TGTGCCAGCAGTTACTTCGAAGGCAGCTACGAGCAGTACTTC
TRBJ2-7 TRBV19 NA NA CASSITQGYEQYF TGTGCCAGTAGTATAACCCAAGGATACGAGCAGTACTTC
TRBJ2-1 TRBV11-2 once NA CASSLYRDPSYNEQFF TGTGCCAGCAGCTTGTACAGGGACCCCTCCTACAATGAGCAGTTCTTC
TRBJ2-3 TRBV27 NA TRBD2 CASSLEASGTSDTQYF TGTGCCAGCAGTTTAGAGGCTAGCGGGACTTCAGATACGCAGTATTTT
TRBJ2-1 TRBV27 NA TRBD1 CAAQGKTFNEQFF TGTGCCGCACAGGGGAAAACTTTCAATGAGCAGTTCTTC
TRBJ1-2 TRBV29-1 NA NA CSVEGGDYGYTF TGCAGCGTTGAAGGCGGGGACTATGGCTACACCTTC
TRBJ2-7 TRBV5-4 NA TRBD2 CASSRGSGSMYF TGTGCCAGCAGCCGTGGGAGCGGGAGCATGTACTTC
TRBJ2-2 TRBV7-9 NA NA CASRTYRERNTGELFF TGTGCCAGCAGAACTTACAGGGAGAGGAACACCGGGGAGCTGTTTTTT
TRBJ2-7 TRBV7-6 NA TRBD1 CASSLGTGKTYEQYF TGTGCCAGCAGCTTAGGGACAGGGAAAACCTACGAGCAGTACTTC
TRBJ2-2 TRBV6-5 NA TRBD2 CASSYGGGSQELFF TGTGCCAGCAGTTACGGGGGGGGTTCGCAGGAGCTGTTTTTT
TRBJ1-3 TRBV7-9 NA NA CASSSPQTGGNTIYF TGTGCCAGCAGCTCACCACAGACAGGTGGAAACACCATATATTTT
TRBJ2-7 TRBV5-1 NA TRBD2 CASSTEPGLAVTYEQYF TGCGCCAGCAGCACAGAACCGGGACTAGCGGTAACCTACGAGCAGTACTTC
TRBJ2-7 TRBV7-2 NA TRBD1 CASSPKTGSLVFEQYF TGTGCCAGCAGCCCTAAGACAGGGTCGTTGGTTTTCGAGCAGTACTTC
TRBJ2-7 TRBV2 once NA CASRRGTVDSYEQYF TGTGCCAGCAGACGCGGGACAGTCGATTCCTACGAGCAGTACTTC
TRBJ2-7 TRBV4-3 NA NA CASSHDRSYEQYF TGCGCCAGCAGCCATGATAGGTCCTACGAGCAGTACTTC
TRBJ1-2 TRBV28 NA NA CASSFGRTTYGYTF TGTGCCAGCAGTTTCGGGAGAACCACCTATGGCTACACCTTC
TRBJ2-7 TRBV18 once NA CASSQQDSQDYEQYF TGTGCCAGCTCACAACAGGACAGTCAAGACTACGAGCAGTACTTC
TRBJ2-7 TRBV13 NA TRBD2 CASSLGASGGSYEQYF TGTGCCAGCAGCTTAGGGGCTAGCGGAGGAAGCTACGAGCAGTACTTC
TRBJ2-1 TRBV28 NA NA CASSRPPLAYNEQFF TGTGCCAGCAGCCGGCCCCCCCTGGCCTACAATGAGCAGTTCTTC
TRBJ2-7 TRBV13 NA NA CASSSGLPHEQYF TGTGCCAGCAGCTCTGGACTCCCCCACGAGCAGTACTTC
TRBJ2-1 TRBV15 NA TRBD1 CATKVGRDRYNEQFF TGTGCCACCAAGGTCGGCCGGGACAGATACAATGAGCAGTTCTTC
TRBJ1-4 TRBV28 NA NA CASSLYRRNEKLFF TGTGCCAGCAGTTTATATCGACGCAATGAAAAACTGTTTTTT
TRBJ2-1 TRBV7-8 NA NA CASSPRLPRGNEQFF TGTGCCAGCAGCCCGAGACTTCCTAGGGGCAATGAGCAGTTCTTC
TRBJ2-2 TRBV29-1 NA NA CSVVASNTGELFF TGCAGCGTTGTGGCAAGCAACACCGGGGAGCTGTTTTTT
TRBJ2-1 TRBV6-1 NA NA CASSAGDYNEQFF TGTGCCAGCAGTGCTGGGGACTACAATGAGCAGTTCTTC
TRBJ1-1 TRBV14 NA NA CASSQQVNTEAFF TGTGCCAGCAGCCAGCAGGTTAACACTGAAGCTTTCTTT
TRBJ1-1 TRBV5-6 once NA CASSLWRAVMNTEAFF TGTGCCAGCAGCTTGTGGCGAGCGGTGATGAACACTGAAGCTTTCTTT
TRBJ1-1 TRBV7-9 NA NA CASSLIHRWEF TGTGCCAGCAGCTTAATTCACCGGTGGGAGTTT
TRBJ1-5 TRBV4-1 NA TRBD1 CASSQTGGVQPQHF TGCGCCAGCTCTCAGACAGGGGGCGTCCAGCCCCAGCATTTT
TRBJ2-3 TRBV9 NA TRBD1 CASTRDRAKDTQYF TGTGCCAGCACACGGGACAGGGCTAAAGATACGCAGTATTTT
TRBJ2-1 TRBV11-2 NA TRBD2 CASSLGLAGGISYNEQFF TGTGCCAGCAGCCTAGGACTAGCGGGAGGGATCTCCTACAATGAGCAGTTCTTC
TRBJ2-1 TRBV7-9 NA NA CASSLGKYYGNEQFF TGTGCCAGCAGCTTGGGGAAGTACTATGGCAATGAGCAGTTCTTC
TRBJ2-2 TRBV10-3 NA TRBD2 CAARGAIAGPGELFF TGTGCCGCGCGGGGGGCAATAGCGGGACCCGGGGAGCTGTTTTTT
TRBJ2-2 TRBV4-1 NA TRBD2 CASSQWGERGANTGELFF TGCGCCAGCAGCCAGTGGGGAGAGCGGGGGGCGAACACCGGGGAGCTGTTTTTT
TRBJ2-7 TRBV14 NA TRBD2 CASSQVGLAESTYEQYF TGTGCCAGCAGCCAAGTGGGACTAGCGGAATCTACCTACGAGCAGTACTTC
TRBJ2-7 TRBV27 NA NA CASRQYRDRFYEQYF TGTGCCAGCAGGCAGTACAGGGACCGATTCTACGAGCAGTACTTC
TRBJ2-5 TRBV28 NA NA CASSQTGTVEETQYF TGTGCCAGCAGTCAAACCGGGACGGTGGAAGAGACCCAGTACTTC
TRBJ1-1 TRBV10-2 NA NA CASKVRISDTEAFF TGCGCCAGCAAAGTCCGGATCTCAGACACTGAAGCTTTCTTT
TRBJ2-3 TRBV27 NA NA CASRREVTFTDTQYF TGTGCCAGCAGGAGAGAGGTGACTTTCACAGATACGCAGTATTTT
TRBJ1-1 TRBV4-3 NA NA CASSQVKTGNTEAFF TGCGCCAGCAGCCAAGTAAAAACGGGGAACACTGAAGCTTTCTTT
TRBJ2-7 TRBV7-9 NA NA CASSGTRDEQYF TGTGCCAGCAGCGGAACTAGGGACGAGCAGTACTTC
TRBJ2-5 TRBV27 NA NA CASSNLQETQYF TGTGCCAGCAGTAACCTGCAAGAGACCCAGTACTTC
TRBJ1-1 TRBV28 NA NA CASSLGPNTEAFF TGTGCCAGCAGTTTGGGGCCGAACACTGAAGCTTTCTTT